This T cell receptor (beta chain) originates from a study of Graves' ophthalmopathy and Graves' hyperthyroidism. Study in general: Peripheral blood collection took place at initial diagnosis, before any treatment.

Amplification of TCR beta CDR3 regions used RNA transcripts. HTBI primers were employed in first-round RT-PCR, then a second-round multiplex PCR followed. TCRdb redid the calling of the multiplex PCR reads with MiXCR, one entry per CDR3 protein. Of 40,000 to 50,000 distinct CDR3 sequences detected, around 45% appear once; the ten largest clones hold less than 25%. CDR1 and CDR2 (germline): MNHEY, SVGEGT. V gave up 2 bases and J gave up 5 bases, with 3 bases separating them. This CDR3 has 11 amino acids. Ophthalmopathic donors had moderate-to-severe activity, CAS ≥3 and NOSPECS ≥4, with disease that had lasted under 3 months. Other autoimmune disease, uncontrolled infection, pregnancy and lactation led to exclusion. Clinicians made diagnoses from clinical symptoms, serum thyroxine, TRAb, thyroid ultrasound and orbital computed tomography. This clonotype was seen ten or more times.

This clonotype was obtained from an adult man with Graves' ophthalmopathy. The chain combines TRBV6-2 or TRBV6-3 with TRBJ1-2, with D unresolved. The sequenced sample was peripheral blood. In nucleotides, the CDR3 is TGTGCCAGCAGTTACAGTTATGGCTACACCTTC. It specifies CASSYSYGYTF.